This passage covers 12 T cell receptor beta chains from one sample sequenced in a study of metastatic and nonmetastatic thyroid tumors. With MiXCR, TCRdb reprocessed the PCR reads. Of 15,000 to 20,000 clones listed, about 24% were seen once; the top ten hold just under 7.5%. There were no patients who had received any treatment before thyroid surgery. The sequenced sample consisted of adjacent normal tissue. The receptors here all came from a female donor with papillary thyroid cancer or a benign thyroid nodule (not recorded which). Some clones in this sample may be carry-over from other donors' samples.

To note about this clone: At one end the junction does not follow the germline gene, possibly because of a read error. The chain carries TRBV6-1 and TRBJ1-1; tentative D call: TRBD1 (5 bases). Germline V gene lookup returns CDR1 MNHNS and CDR2 SASEGT. This CDR3 comprises 14 residues. This CDR3 reads CASGQGALNTEAFF. The CDR3 DNA follows: TGTGCCAGCGGTCAGGGTGCATTGAACACAGAAGCTTTCTTT.

The chain joins TRBV28 to TRBJ1-1; 12 bases are a match to TRBD1. The V segment lost 3 bases and the J segment 4 bases; nucleotides outside the gene matches: 0. The CDR3 runs 14 residues. The germline CDR1 and CDR2 sequences are MDHEN and SYDVKM. The CDR3 DNA sequence: TGTGCCAGCAGTTTGGGACAGGGGGCCACTGAAGCTTTCTTT. Residues: CASSLGQGATEAFF.

This chain joins TRBV12-3 or TRBV12-4 and TRBJ1-5; D is ambiguous. The CDR3 loop spans 12 amino acids. Between the trimmed V and J ends, which lost 1 base and 10 bases, there was a span of 8 bases. The CDR3 DNA sequence: TGTGCCAGCAGTTTAGGGTGTCATCCCCAGCATTTT. Amino acids: CASSLGCHPQHF.

This clone rates as medium-sized (0.01 to 0.1%). The chain couples TRBV19 to TRBJ1-2; TRBD1 might be the D (6 bases). This CDR3 region has 12 residues. The germline V and J ends were trimmed by 6 bases and 9 bases, with 14 bases remaining between them. The V gene's germline CDR1 is LNHDA and CDR2 SQIVND (reference sequence). The CDR3 nucleotides read TGTGCCAGTAGCCCACAGGGCTGGAGCTACACCTTC. This translates into CASSPQGWSYTF.

This clone was found many times. A read error may produce the germline difference seen at one junction end. This CDR3 is also generated by other DNA sequences in the sample. This rearrangement joins TRBV2 to TRBJ2-5, with 7 positions matching TRBD1. CDR3 length: 19 amino acids. The germline CDR1 and CDR2 sequences are SNHLY and FYNNEI. The CDR3, as DNA: TGTGCCAGCAGCGAAGCGAGAGGGGGCAGAACATTATCGTCGGAGACCCAGTACTTC. Translation gives CASSEARGGRTLSSETQYF.

In its sample, this clone was seen many times. This sequence joins TRBV3-1 and TRBJ2-3; TRBD1 matches at 9 bases. CDR3 length: 14 amino acids. J was trimmed by 3 bases and V by 7 bases; bases with no gene match: 5. Germline lookup yields CDR1 LGHDT and CDR2 YNNKEL (reference sequence). As DNA, the CDR3 is TGTGCCAGCACCCGGGACAGGGCTACAGATACGCAGTATTTT. This codes for CASTRDRATDTQYF.

By share, this clone ranks as medium-sized. V usage is TRBV2 and J usage is TRBJ1-1, with 7 positions matching TRBD1. The trim removed 4 bases at V and 1 base at J, leaving 3 bases unmatched. The CDR3 contains 14 residues. The V gene's germline CDR1 is SNHLY and CDR2 FYNNEI. Here the CDR3 DNA reads TGTGCCAGCAGTGGGGACAGCGAGAACACTGAAGCTTTCTTT. This gives the protein CASSGDSENTEAFF.

This clone was seen repeatedly, ten times or more. This rearrangement joins TRBV5-1 to TRBJ2-5, with a weak D call TRBD2 (6 bases). Deletions cut 0 bases from V and 4 bases from J, with 16 bases between. Germline loops: CDR1 SGHRS, CDR2 YFSETQ. CDR3 length: 16 residues. CDR3 sequence: CASSLGVGGLRETQYF. In DNA, the CDR3 is TGCGCCAGCAGCTTGGGCGTGGGGGGTCTGAGAGAGACCCAGTACTTC.

This clone is classed as medium-sized. V gene TRBV24-1 combines with J gene TRBJ2-1, with D hard to call. Germline V lookup: CDR1 KGHDR, CDR2 SFDVKD. The CDR3 covers 11 residues. The V and J ends lost 0 bases and 13 bases respectively, with 6 bases between them. The CDR3 spells CATSDLTAQFF. The CDR3 DNA follows: TGTGCCACCAGTGATTTGACAGCCCAGTTCTTC.

A word on this clone: One junction end disagrees with the germline gene, perhaps due to a read error. The chain is built from TRBV13 and TRBJ2-7; TRBD1 might be the D (5 bases). CDR1 is PRHDT, CDR2 FYEKMQ, per germline (reference sequence). CDR3 length equals 17 residues. CDR3 region: CASILGVTGGKFYEQYF. CDR3 nucleotides: TGTGCCAGCATCTTAGGAGTTACAGGTGGCAAGTTCTACGAGCAGTACTTC.

By share, this clone counts as medium-sized. The chain employs TRBV6-1 and TRBJ1-1; 11 bases fit TRBD1. This CDR3 has 15 residues. Trimming at V came to 8 bases and at J to 4 bases, leaving 9 bases not matched to a gene. Per the germline V gene, CDR1 is MNHNS and CDR2 is SASEGT. CDR3 region: CASGTGQGAGTEAFF. As DNA, the CDR3 is TGTGCCAGCGGGACCGGACAGGGGGCGGGCACTGAAGCTTTCTTT.

This clone showed up many times. The V gene is TRBV29-1, the J gene TRBJ2-2; D is ambiguous. V gave up 4 bases and J gave up 7 bases, with 16 bases separating them. From germline, CDR1 is SQVTM and CDR2 ANQGSEA. The CDR3 has 14 residues. The CDR3 reads CSVVGLVANGELFF. The CDR3 DNA reads TGCAGCGTTGTTGGATTAGTTGCTAACGGGGAGCTGTTTTTT.